This T cell receptor (beta chain) was identified during a study of blood T cell repertoires in COVID-19. In the study overall: The United States, Italy and Spain provided the acute and convalescent COVID-19 samples. In each case, the material was cDNA or gDNA derived from T cells, B-cell-depleted T cells, or PBMCs.

The assay was immunoSEQ multiplex PCR, and TCRdb's table has in-frame clones only and misses some. The sample carries 360,000 or so clones, about 90% recorded once. The junction had 3 bases not matched to a gene; V was cut back by 4 bases and J by 1 base. The CDR3 consists of 15 residues. Looked up from germline, CDR1 is MGHRA and CDR2 is YSYEKL. Clinical histories supplied by participants themselves formed the basis of cohort assignment. The chain is built from TRBV4-1 and TRBJ2-2; 7 bases are shared with TRBD2. The sample taken for sequencing was PBMCs or T cells enriched from blood (not recorded which). The clonotype comes from a woman aged 25 to 45 who had recovered from COVID-19. The CDR3 DNA reads TGCGCCAGCAGCCCGACGGGGGGGAACACCGGGGAGCTGTTTTTT. Its protein product is CASSPTGGNTGELFF.